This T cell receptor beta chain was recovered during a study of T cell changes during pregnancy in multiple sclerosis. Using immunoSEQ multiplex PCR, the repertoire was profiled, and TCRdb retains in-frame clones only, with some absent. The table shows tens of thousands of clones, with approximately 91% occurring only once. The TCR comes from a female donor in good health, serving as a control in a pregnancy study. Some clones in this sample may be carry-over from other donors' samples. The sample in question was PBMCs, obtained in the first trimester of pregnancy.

The CDR3 region has the DNA TGTGCCAGCTCACCAACCCGGACAGGGGTGGAGCAGTTCTTC. Amino acids: CASSPTRTGVEQFF. The chain employs TRBV18 and TRBJ2-1, with TRBD1 matching 9 bases. The germline CDR1 and CDR2 sequences are KGHSH and LQKENI. The CDR3 sequence is 14 residues long. J lost 10 bases, V lost 2 bases, and 6 bases had no gene match. Complete variable domain (other parts from reference TRBV18 and TRBJ2-1): NAGVMQNPRHLVRRRGQEARLRCSPMKGHSHVYWYRQLPEEGLKFMVYLQKENIIDESGMPKERFSAEFPKEGPSILRIQQVVRGDSAAYFCASSPTRTGVEQFFGPGTRLTVL.